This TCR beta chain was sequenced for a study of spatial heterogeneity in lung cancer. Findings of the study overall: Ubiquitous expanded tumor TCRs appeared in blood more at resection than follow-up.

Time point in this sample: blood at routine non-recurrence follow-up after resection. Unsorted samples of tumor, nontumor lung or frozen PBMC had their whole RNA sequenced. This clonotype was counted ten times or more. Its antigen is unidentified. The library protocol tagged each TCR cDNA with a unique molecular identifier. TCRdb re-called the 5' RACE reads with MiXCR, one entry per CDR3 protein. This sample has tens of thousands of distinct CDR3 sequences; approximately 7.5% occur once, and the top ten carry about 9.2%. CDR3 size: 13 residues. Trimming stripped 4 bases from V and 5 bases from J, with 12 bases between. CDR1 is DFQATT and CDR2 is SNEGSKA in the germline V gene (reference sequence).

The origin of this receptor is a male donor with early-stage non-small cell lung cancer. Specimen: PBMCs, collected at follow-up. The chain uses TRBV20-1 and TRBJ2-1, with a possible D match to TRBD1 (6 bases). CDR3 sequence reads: CSATRGRNNEQFF. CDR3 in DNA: TGCAGTGCTACCAGGGGACGGAACAATGAGCAGTTCTTC.